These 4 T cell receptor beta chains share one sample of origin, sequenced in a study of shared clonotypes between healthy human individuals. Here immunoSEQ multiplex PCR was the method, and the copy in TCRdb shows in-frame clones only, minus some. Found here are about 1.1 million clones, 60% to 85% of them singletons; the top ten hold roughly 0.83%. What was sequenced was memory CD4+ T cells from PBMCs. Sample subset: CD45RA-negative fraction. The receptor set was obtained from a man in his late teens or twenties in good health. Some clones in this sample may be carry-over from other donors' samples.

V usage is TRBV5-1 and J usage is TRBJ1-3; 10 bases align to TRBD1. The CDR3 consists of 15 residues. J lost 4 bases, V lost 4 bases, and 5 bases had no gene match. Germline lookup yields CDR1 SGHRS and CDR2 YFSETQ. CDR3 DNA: TGCGCCAGCAGCGGGGGACAGGGGCTAGGAAACACCATATATTTT. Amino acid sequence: CASSGGQGLGNTIYF.

This CDR3 is CASTPGQETQYF. CDR3 DNA: TGTGCCAGCACTCCAGGGCAAGAGACCCAGTACTTC. The chain is built from TRBV6-1 and TRBJ2-5, with D perhaps matching TRBD1 (5 bases). The CDR3 has 12 residues. The V end was cut by 7 bases, the J end by 2 bases, with 8 bases between. The germline V gene encodes CDR1 MNHNS and CDR2 SASEGT.

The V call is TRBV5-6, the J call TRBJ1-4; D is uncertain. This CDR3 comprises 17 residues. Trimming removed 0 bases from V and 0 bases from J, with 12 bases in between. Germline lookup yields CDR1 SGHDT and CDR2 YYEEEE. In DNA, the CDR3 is TGTGCCAGCAGCTTGGGTTGGGAACTTGCAACTAATGAAAAACTGTTTTTT. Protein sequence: CASSLGWELATNEKLFF.

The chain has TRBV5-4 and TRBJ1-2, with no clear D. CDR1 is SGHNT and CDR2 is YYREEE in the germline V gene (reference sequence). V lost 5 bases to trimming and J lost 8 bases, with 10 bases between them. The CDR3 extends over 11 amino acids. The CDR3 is CASRADGGYTF. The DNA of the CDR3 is TGTGCCAGCAGGGCGGACGGGGGCTACACCTTC.